This is a list of T cell receptor beta chains from one sample in a study of cytomegalovirus exposure and HLA in healthy donors. Sequenced by immunoSEQ multiplex PCR; TCRdb stores in-frame clones only, minus some. This table has about 120,000 clones, 75% to 90% appearing once. The source material was PBMCs. These receptors were taken from a male donor in good health and CMV-seronegative. Both conserved end residues are part of each CDR3. A D gene is named only where the DNA matches it firmly. Clone size, where shown, is once, few, many, or a class for clones that have expanded.

TRBJ1-6	-	-	TRBV6-5	CASSSGTRDNSPLHF	TGTGCCAGCAGTTCCGGGACTAGGGATAATTCACCCCTCCACTTT
TRBJ2-7	-	-	TRBV4-2	CASSQLLASYEQYF	TGTGCCAGCAGCCAACTATTAGCTTCCTACGAGCAGTACTTC
TRBJ2-2	-	-	TRBV9	CASSVDRPTGELFF	TGTGCCAGCAGCGTCGACAGGCCCACCGGGGAGCTGTTTTTT
TRBJ2-1	TRBD2	few	TRBV7-8	CASSFQGGYTNEQFF	TGTGCCAGCAGCTTTCAGGGAGGGTATACCAATGAGCAGTTCTTC
TRBJ2-5	-	-	TRBV13	CASSVTGEETQYF	TGTGCCAGCAGCGTCACCGGTGAAGAGACCCAGTACTTC
TRBJ1-2	-	-	TRBV6-6	CASTKGGDPNYGYTF	TGTGCCAGCACCAAAGGGGGGGACCCTAACTATGGCTACACCTTC
TRBJ2-5	-	-	TRBV15	CATSRGGSGGETQYF	TGTGCCACCAGCAGAGGAGGATCCGGGGGAGAGACCCAGTACTTC
TRBJ2-2	TRBD1	-	TRBV6-4	CASSDTGDNTGELFF	TGTGCCAGCAGTGACACAGGGGATAACACCGGGGAGCTGTTTTTT
TRBJ1-4	-	-	TRBV21-1	CASSNNVRGRVF	TGTGCCAGCAGCAACAACGTTAGGGGGCGTGTTTTT
TRBJ2-2	-	-	TRBV6-1	CASTPRREHTGELFF	TGTGCCAGCACTCCTCGGCGGGAACACACCGGGGAGCTGTTTTTT
TRBJ2-4	-	few	TRBV7-2	CASSLAFGGNIQYF	TGTGCCAGCAGCTTAGCGTTCGGTGGAAACATTCAGTACTTC
TRBJ1-1	-	-	TRBV6-1	CASSGHLNTEAFF	TGTGCCAGCAGTGGACACCTGAACACTGAAGCTTTCTTT
TRBJ1-5	TRBD1	-	TRBV7-9	CASSRVGQDHQPQHF	TGTGCCAGCAGCCGAGTCGGACAGGACCATCAGCCCCAGCATTTT
TRBJ2-7	-	-	TRBV19	CASSIGLSEQYF	TGTGCCAGTAGTATAGGACTGAGCGAGCAGTACTTC
TRBJ1-4	-	-	TRBV7-2	CASSRGLDEKLFF	TGTGCCAGCAGTAGGGGGTTGGATGAAAAACTGTTTTTT
TRBJ2-7	TRBD2	-	TRBV27	CASSLLSGRASYEQYF	TGTGCCAGCAGTCTATTAAGCGGGAGGGCCTCCTACGAGCAGTACTTC
TRBJ1-5	-	-	TRBV30	CAWSRWAGANQPQHF	TGTGCCTGGAGCCGCTGGGCGGGGGCTAATCAGCCCCAGCATTTT
TRBJ2-1	-	-	TRBV7-2	CASSVLYEQFF	TGTGCCAGCAGCGTCTTATATGAGCAGTTCTTC
TRBJ2-7	TRBD2	-	TRBV7-2	CASSFSGSWSYEQYF	TGTGCCAGCAGCTTTAGCGGGAGTTGGTCCTACGAGCAGTACTTC
TRBJ2-7	TRBD1	-	TRBV18	CASSSTGTGVTYEQYF	TGTGCCAGCTCGTCAACCGGGACAGGGGTTACCTACGAGCAGTACTTC
TRBJ2-7	-	-	TRBV7-8	CASSYRASYEQYF	TGTGCCAGCAGCTACAGGGCCTCCTACGAGCAGTACTTC
TRBJ2-3	-	once	TRBV25-1	CASSESSATDTQYF	TGTGCCAGCAGTGAATCCAGCGCCACAGATACGCAGTATTTT
TRBJ1-1	-	-	TRBV6-5	CASSYRAGLNTEAFF	TGTGCCAGCAGTTATCGGGCAGGGTTGAACACTGAAGCTTTCTTT
TRBJ1-2	-	-	TRBV4-3	CASSQDAGLNYGYTF	TGCGCCAGCAGCCAAGATGCAGGGCTTAACTATGGCTACACCTTC
TRBJ1-2	TRBD1	-	TRBV18	CASSPRQGDVDGYTF	TGTGCCAGCTCACCCCGACAGGGGGATGTGGATGGCTACACCTTC
TRBJ1-1	-	few	TRBV11-2	CASSLDSVSTEAFF	TGTGCCAGCAGCTTAGATAGCGTCAGCACTGAAGCTTTCTTT
TRBJ2-2	-	-	TRBV7-9	CASSLLAGSSTGELFF	TGTGCCAGCAGCTTATTAGCTGGGAGCAGCACCGGGGAGCTGTTTTTT
TRBJ1-1	-	-	TRBV7-8	CASSLTRGLDTEAFF	TGTGCCAGCAGCTTAACTCGGGGGTTGGACACTGAAGCTTTCTTT
TRBJ2-7	TRBD2	-	TRBV15	CATSRDLREGIYEQYF	TGTGCCACCAGCAGAGATCTGAGGGAGGGGATCTACGAGCAGTACTTC
TRBJ2-2	TRBD1	-	TRBV7-2	CASSFWTGTATGELFF	TGTGCCAGCAGCTTCTGGACCGGGACAGCCACCGGGGAGCTGTTTTTT
TRBJ1-5	-	-	TRBV19	CASSITGKGNQPQHF	TGTGCCAGTAGTATAACGGGGAAGGGCAATCAGCCCCAGCATTTT
TRBJ2-3	-	-	TRBV29-1	CSSWAITDTQYF	TGCAGCTCATGGGCGATCACAGATACGCAGTATTTT
TRBJ2-7	-	-	TRBV6-5	CASSYSIVRGGYEQYF	TGTGCCAGCAGTTACTCAATTGTCAGGGGCGGGTACGAGCAGTACTTC
TRBJ2-7	-	-	TRBV2	CASSESQTYEQYF	TGTGCCAGCAGTGAGTCACAGACCTACGAGCAGTACTTC
TRBJ2-7	TRBD1	-	TRBV19	CASSPLTGLNYEQYF	TGTGCCAGTAGTCCCCTGACAGGGCTGAACTACGAGCAGTACTTC
TRBJ2-1	-	-	TRBV9	CASSVATGTWHEQFF	TGTGCCAGCAGCGTAGCTACGGGGACTTGGCATGAGCAGTTCTTC
TRBJ2-3	-	-	TRBV9	CASSGRDFTDTQYF	TGTGCCAGCAGCGGCCGGGACTTCACAGATACGCAGTATTTT
TRBJ2-1	TRBD1	once	TRBV4-1	CASSRTFTGTGVDNEQFF	TGCGCCAGCAGCCGAACATTCACCGGGACAGGGGTTGACAATGAGCAGTTCTTC
TRBJ2-7	TRBD2	-	TRBV4-1	CASSERLAGSYEQYF	TGCGCCAGCAGCGAGCGACTAGCGGGGAGTTACGAGCAGTACTTC
TRBJ2-7	TRBD1	-	TRBV7-9	CASSSRQGSSYEQYF	TGTGCCAGCAGCTCGCGACAGGGGAGCTCCTACGAGCAGTACTTC
TRBJ2-4	TRBD1	-	TRBV5-4	CASSPGGTGENSQYF	TGTGCCAGCAGCCCGGGAGGGACAGGGGAGAACAGTCAGTACTTC
TRBJ1-4	-	few	TRBV2	CATRGGNEKLFF	TGTGCCACAAGAGGAGGCAATGAAAAACTGTTTTTT
TRBJ2-1	TRBD2	-	TRBV7-9	CASSPNRDRDYLGSNEQFF	TGTGCCAGCAGCCCAAACCGGGATAGGGACTACCTCGGGTCCAATGAGCAGTTCTTC
TRBJ1-5	TRBD1	-	TRBV19	CASSIVGGDRVGKRLNQPQHF	TGTGCCAGTAGTATAGTCGGAGGGGACAGGGTCGGCAAAAGACTAAATCAGCCCCAGCATTTT